This TCR beta chain derives from a study of blood T cells in healthy people across ages. PCR was performed a second time for about 7 to 11 cycles using a sample-barcoded 5' primer and a J-beta primer mix. From the 5' RACE reads, TCRdb called clonotypes with MiXCR, one entry per CDR3 protein. The table includes 850,000 to 1,300,000 distinct CDR3 sequences, 40% to 55% detected once. With V trimmed by 2 bases and J by 4 bases, 20 bases remained unmatched. CDR1 and CDR2 from the germline V gene are SGHDN and FVKESK. This CDR3 has 19 residues. The sample comprised blood. The clonotype originates from an older woman in good health. The gene calls are TRBV14 and TRBJ2-7; 7 positions agree with TRBD1. This chain's CDR3 is CASSQWSVRGSYLPYEQYF. Written as DNA, the CDR3 is TGTGCCAGCAGCCAATGGTCAGTCAGGGGGTCCTACCTACCATACGAGCAGTACTTC.